The next 13 T cell receptor beta chains were all read from a single sample in a study of blood T cell repertoires in COVID-19 (TCRdb year 2020). The library was made by the immunoSEQ multiplex PCR assay. As stored in TCRdb, this immuneACCESS dataset retains in-frame rearrangements with V and J assigned. A fraction of the clones does not appear; measured against another copy, unresolved V genes explain less than half of the discrepancy, and the remainder lacks a known reason. Across this sample there are roughly 97,000 clones, with about three quarters seen only once. More than 6.5% of the sample rests with the top ten. What was sequenced was peripheral blood. The receptor source for this set is a man aged 70-80 years with acute or convalescent COVID-19.

This clone was counted a few times. The chain uses TRBV29-1 and TRBJ2-3; 8 bases fit TRBD1. CDR3 length: 15 amino acids. V gave up 4 bases and J gave up 3 bases; unmatched junction bases: 9. The germline V gene has CDR1 SQVTM and CDR2 ANQGSEA. The CDR3: CSVVGQGQGTDTQYF. The CDR3 nucleotides read TGCAGCGTTGTAGGACAGGGTCAGGGAACAGATACGCAGTATTTT.

This clone occurred once. The chain employs TRBV6-5 and TRBJ2-1, with D unclear. The CDR3 is made up of 14 amino acids. V shed 2 bases and J shed 1 base, with 6 bases lying between them. Germline V gene sequence: CDR1 MNHEY, CDR2 SVGAGI. The CDR3 loop is CASSYGRSYNEQFF. The CDR3 nucleotides read TGTGCCAGCAGTTACGGCCGATCCTACAATGAGCAGTTCTTC.

CDR3 DNA: TGTGCCAGCAAAGGACAGAATAACTATGGCTACACCTTC. Protein sequence: CASKGQNNYGYTF. The chain has TRBV6-5 and TRBJ1-2; the D gene is possibly TRBD1 (6 bases). V lost 7 bases and J lost 1, with 10 bases in between. This CDR3 contains 13 residues. Germline CDR1 is MNHEY and CDR2 is SVGAGI.

This clone was picked up one time. V is TRBV6-2 or TRBV6-3 and J is TRBJ1-1; a possible D gene is TRBD1 (6 bases). The germline V gene has CDR1 MNHEY and CDR2 SVGEGT. V lost 0 bases, J lost 0 bases, and 14 bases lay in between. The CDR3 contains 17 residues. This CDR3 reads CASSYSFATGMNTEAFF. Written as DNA, the CDR3 is TGTGCCAGCAGTTACTCCTTCGCAACAGGGATGAACACTGAAGCTTTCTTT.

The chain is built from TRBV7-3 and TRBJ2-1; TRBD1 matches at 9 bases. Germline CDR1 and CDR2: SGHTA and FQGTGA. Trimming took 1 base from V and 5 from J; bases not matched to a gene: 3. CDR3 length: 15 amino acids. CDR3 residues: CASSLSDRGNNEQFF. The CDR3 coding sequence is TGTGCCAGCAGCTTAAGTGACAGGGGGAACAATGAGCAGTTCTTC.

The chain couples TRBV29-1 to TRBJ2-1, with D unresolved. Germline V gene data show CDR1 as SQVTM and CDR2 as ANQGSEA. This CDR3 is 11 amino acids long. The chain's CDR3 is CSPRVHNEQFF. The CDR3, as DNA: TGCAGTCCCCGGGTCCACAATGAGCAGTTCTTC.

This clone was detected once. This chain connects TRBV5-4 to TRBJ2-5; D perhaps matches TRBD2 (6 bases). Germline lookup yields CDR1 SGHNT and CDR2 YYREEE (reference sequence). Trimming cost V 6 bases and J 4 bases, with 13 bases left between them. The CDR3 extends over 13 amino acids. The CDR3 region is CASTAGLGETQYF. CDR3 in DNA: TGTGCCAGCACCGCGGGGTTGGGAGAGACCCAGTACTTC.

The CDR3 is CASSQDWLAGGLTDTQYF. In DNA form, the CDR3 reads TGTGCCAGCAGCCAAGATTGGCTAGCGGGGGGGCTTACAGATACGCAGTATTTT. The chain has TRBV14 and TRBJ2-3; 12 positions agree with TRBD2. Unmatched junction bases numbered 7, after V lost 0 bases and J lost 3 bases. CDR1 SGHDN and CDR2 FVKESK come from the germline V gene. This CDR3 contains 18 residues.

This rearrangement joins TRBV5-4 to TRBJ2-7; a possible D gene is TRBD2 (6 bases). CDR1 is SGHNT and CDR2 is YYREEE in the germline V gene (reference sequence). Trimming removed 4 bases from V and 5 bases from J, with 19 bases in between. The CDR3 contains 15 residues. CDR3 in DNA: TGTGCCAGCAGCCCCTGGTTGGCGGGAACGAACGAGCAGTACTTC. Amino acid sequence: CASSPWLAGTNEQYF.

The chain couples TRBV12-3 or TRBV12-4 to TRBJ1-4; maybe TRBD1 (6 bases). The V gene lost 5 bases and the J gene lost 4 bases, with 8 bases spanning the gap. The CDR3 extends over 13 amino acids. CDR3 bases: TGTGCCAGCAGTGACAGGAATAATGAAAAACTGTTTTTT. Its translation: CASSDRNNEKLFF.

The V and J genes are TRBV6-1 and TRBJ2-2, with 9 nucleotides matching TRBD1. This CDR3 is built from 16 residues. The J segment lost 2 bases and the V segment lost 4 bases, leaving 5 bases of the junction unmatched. CDR1 and CDR2 (germline): MNHNS, SASEGT. The CDR3 nucleotides read TGTGCCAGCAGTGGTGGGACAGGGAAAAACACCGGGGAGCTGTTTTTT. Its protein is CASSGGTGKNTGELFF.

This clone was found a few times. The chain combines TRBV28 with TRBJ1-5; 7 nucleotides agree with TRBD1. The CDR3 totals 15 residues. J lost 2 bases, V lost 5 bases, and 6 bases had no gene match. Germline assignment: CDR1 MDHEN and CDR2 SYDVKM. The CDR3 nucleotides are TGTGCCAGCAGTAGATTTACAGGGGGCAATCAGCCCCAGCATTTT. Its protein product is CASSRFTGGNQPQHF.

V and J are TRBV19 and TRBJ2-7; 10 bases match TRBD1. Trimming cost V 5 bases and J 6 bases; bases outside gene matches: 4. The CDR3 is 13 amino acids. CDR1 LNHDA and CDR2 SQIVND come from the germline V gene (reference sequence). The CDR3 region is CASSVTGGGEQYV. CDR3 DNA sequence: TGTGCCAGTAGTGTGACAGGGGGCGGCGAGCAGTACGTC.